This is a list of T cell receptor beta chains from one sample in a study of T-cell reconstitution after alpha-beta-depleted transplantation in children. TCRdb ran MiXCR on the PCR reads and lists one entry per CDR3 protein. The sample lists approximately 500,000 distinct CDR3 sequences, roughly 27% occurring once. Sequenced material: PBMCs, taken before TCRalphabeta/CD19-depleted stem cell transplant. The receptors derive from a boy under two years old with Wiskott-Aldrich syndrome, due to receive a stem cell transplant. Each CDR3 is given with its conserved first and last residue. The D gene is left open where the match is weak. Size is stated for part of the rows, as once, few or many counts, or as a class when the clone is expanded.

>few|NA|TRBJ2-3|TRBV10-3
TGTGCCATCAGTGAACGGGGGCATCTAAGCACAGATACGCAGTATTTT
CAISERGHLSTDTQYF
>few|NA|TRBJ2-1|TRBV2
TGTGCCGGCAAGACAGGCACTTACAATGAGCAGTTCTTC
CAGKTGTYNEQFF
>NA|TRBD1|TRBJ1-5|TRBV12-3/TRBV12-4
TGTGCCAGCAGCCGACAGGGAAATAATCAGCCCCAGCATTTT
CASSRQGNNQPQHF
>NA|NA|TRBJ2-7|TRBV5-1
TGCGCCAGCAGCTTGGGACCCCGGAAAGGGTTCCACGAGCAGTACTTC
CASSLGPRKGFHEQYF
>NA|NA|TRBJ2-5|TRBV12-3/TRBV12-4
TGTGCCAGCAGCCCGTTACGGGCCAGGAGAGAGACCCAGTACTTC
CASSPLRARRETQYF
>NA|NA|TRBJ2-1|TRBV5-1
TGCGCCAGCAGCGCCCTTGGTTTAAGCTCCTACAATGAGCAGTTCTTC
CASSALGLSSYNEQFF
>few|NA|TRBJ2-1|TRBV5-1
TGCGCCAGCAGCTTGGCCATGGCAGAGAGCTCCTACAATGAGCAGTTCTTC
CASSLAMAESSYNEQFF
>few|NA|TRBJ1-5|TRBV5-5
TGTGCCAGCAGCTTGGGGGGTAGGGGAAGTCAGCCCCAGCATTTT
CASSLGGRGSQPQHF
>NA|TRBD2|TRBJ2-3|TRBV5-1
TGCGCCAGCAGCTGGGGGACTAGCTACAGCACAGATACGCAGTATTTT
CASSWGTSYSTDTQYF
>NA|NA|TRBJ2-3|TRBV28
TGTGCCAGCAGTTTACCCGGACTTAGCACAGATACGCAGTATTTT
CASSLPGLSTDTQYF
>few|TRBD1|TRBJ2-3|TRBV27
TGTGCCAGCAGTTTATACAGGGGAAGGGATACGCAGTATTTT
CASSLYRGRDTQYF
>NA|TRBD2|TRBJ2-1|TRBV27
TGTGCCAGCAGTTTTTCGATTCGGAGCGGGAGATATGAGCAGTTCTTC
CASSFSIRSGRYEQFF
>once|NA|TRBJ2-7|TRBV5-1
TGCGCCAGCAGCTTGGACAGGGTGGTCGGCGAGCAGTACTTC
CASSLDRVVGEQYF
>few|NA|TRBJ1-1|TRBV29-1
TGCAGCGTTGCAAAAAATATGAACACTGAAGCTTTCTTT
CSVAKNMNTEAFF
>NA|NA|TRBJ2-7|TRBV7-9
TGTGCCAGCAGCCATACACTCGGGCCCGGGGGCTACGAGCAGTACTTC
CASSHTLGPGGYEQYF
>many|TRBD1|TRBJ2-1|TRBV5-1
TGTGCCAGCAGTGGGACAGCCTACAATGAGCAGTTCTTC
CASSGTAYNEQFF
>NA|NA|TRBJ2-2|TRBV20-1
TGCAGTGCTAGAGCCCCAGCGCCGTACGTCCGGGAGCTGTTTTTT
CSARAPAPYVRELFF
>NA|TRBD2|TRBJ2-1|TRBV5-1
TGCGCCAGCAGCTTGGGTATTAGCGGGAGGAGAAATGAGCAGTTCTTC
CASSLGISGRRNEQFF
>few|NA|TRBJ2-5|TRBV4-1
TGCGCCAGCAGCCAAGTTGGAGGCATCCTCCAAGAGACCCAGTACTTC
CASSQVGGILQETQYF
>few|NA|TRBJ2-5|TRBV7-2
TGTGCCAGCAGGGCCATCGGTCAAGAGACCCAGTACTTC
CASRAIGQETQYF
>once|NA|TRBJ1-5|TRBV5-1
TGCGCCAGCAGGTCTTCAGATCCAGGGTCGGGGAGCAATCAGCCCCAGCATTTT
CASRSSDPGSGSNQPQHF
>NA|NA|TRBJ1-6|TRBV4-1
TGCGCCAGCAGCCAAGATCTGGGGGGTAGGACCTATAATTCACCCCTCCACTTT
CASSQDLGGRTYNSPLHF
>few|NA|TRBJ2-1|TRBV11-2
TGTGCCAGCAGCGGAGTGTATAGCTCCTACAATGAGCAGTTCTTC
CASSGVYSSYNEQFF
>few|NA|TRBJ1-1|TRBV5-6
TGTGCCAGCAGCTTCTCCGGACGGCCGAACACTGAAGCTTTCTTT
CASSFSGRPNTEAFF
>NA|TRBD1|TRBJ2-2|TRBV28
TGTGCCAGCAGTCCGTACAGGGGCTGCACCGGGGAGCTGTTTTTT
CASSPYRGCTGELFF
>NA|NA|TRBJ1-4|TRBV5-1
TGCGCCAGCAGCTTGGAGGCTCAGGGCCTTAATGAAAAACTGTTTTTT
CASSLEAQGLNEKLFF
>NA|NA|TRBJ2-7|TRBV29-1
TGCAGCGTTGCCGACAGGAGTGCCCACGAGCAGTACTTC
CSVADRSAHEQYF
>few|TRBD1|TRBJ2-4|TRBV24-1
TGTGCCACCAGTGATAAGGGGGCCTACACCAAAAACATTCAGTACTTC
CATSDKGAYTKNIQYF
>NA|NA|TRBJ1-5|TRBV5-5
TGTGCCAGCAGTGAAGGGAGAGGCATTAGCAATCAGCCCCAGCATTTT
CASSEGRGISNQPQHF
>NA|TRBD2|TRBJ2-5|TRBV20-1
TGCAGTGCTACCGTCCGGGAGGGCCTTGGGCTAAGAAAAGAGACCCAGTACTTC
CSATVREGLGLRKETQYF
>NA|NA|TRBJ2-7|TRBV27
TGTGCCAGCAGTTTATCGGGCAGGGCGGGCTACGAGCAGTACTTC
CASSLSGRAGYEQYF
>once|TRBD1|TRBJ2-7|TRBV5-1
TGCGCCAGCAGCAGATCTGGACAGGGAGCCTCCTACGAGCAGTACTTC
CASSRSGQGASYEQYF
>few|NA|TRBJ1-1|TRBV12-3/TRBV12-4
TGTGCCAGCAGCCGGACAAAACCGAACACTGAAGCTTTCTTT
CASSRTKPNTEAFF
>NA|NA|TRBJ2-5|TRBV13
TGTGCCAGCAGCTTAGATTCCCGGAGCCAAGAGACCCAGTACTTC
CASSLDSRSQETQYF
>NA|NA|TRBJ2-7|TRBV4-1
TGCGCCAGCAGCCAAGATGGGAGCGGGCGCTCCTACGAGCAGTACTTC
CASSQDGSGRSYEQYF
>NA|NA|TRBJ2-5|TRBV10-3
TGTGCCATCGGAGACGGACAAGAGACCCAGTACTTC
CAIGDGQETQYF
>NA|TRBD2|TRBJ2-2|TRBV20-1
TGCAGTGCTACAAGACTAGCGGGAGGGCCCGGGGAGCTGTTTTTT
CSATRLAGGPGELFF
>few|TRBD1|TRBJ1-3|TRBV5-1
TGCGCCAGCAGCTTGGACAGGGGGCAAGGAAACACCATATATTTT
CASSLDRGQGNTIYF
>NA|TRBD2|TRBJ2-1|TRBV19
TGTGCCAGTAGTGTCGGGACTAGACACAATGAGCAGTTCTTC
CASSVGTRHNEQFF